This T cell receptor beta chain appears in the sequencing data of a study of Ad26.COV2.S vaccination and SARS-CoV-2 variants. Study-level findings and limits: The study found higher spike-specific TCR breadth in vaccine than placebo recipients. Total responses of T cells may have been underestimated by the analyses of TCR breadth and depth. Substantial breadth was reported for post-vaccination spike-specific CD8+ and CD4+ T cells.

About this clone itself: No antigen is known for it.

Sequencing used immunoSEQ multiplex PCR; TCRdb keeps in-frame clones, though not all of them. The sample carries under 600,000 clones, 70% to 90% recorded once. Treatment meaning: roughly 18 received Ad26.COV2.S at low or high dose, single or two shots; about five received placebo; per-sample allocation not given. Following the first vaccine or placebo injection, samples were taken on day 63. A Boston adult aged 18-55 years was the donor. The sequence derives from a person aged 18-60 years who received the Ad26.COV2.S COVID-19 vaccine or a placebo. The sample here was peripheral blood, taken in a trial of Ad26.COV2.S vaccine versus placebo.

CDR3 loop: CASSTRQSSYNEQFF. Written as DNA, the CDR3 is TGTGCCAGCTCTACTAGACAGAGCTCCTACAATGAGCAGTTCTTC. This chain connects TRBV2 to TRBJ2-1; tentatively, D is TRBD1 or TRBD2 (5 bases each). The germline V and J ends were trimmed by 8 bases and 0 bases, with 14 bases remaining between them. The germline gives CDR1 SNHLY, CDR2 FYNNEI. This CDR3 has 15 amino acids.